One T cell receptor beta chain is described in this entry. The data are from a study of technical replicates of blood from a handful of donors. The repertoire was sequenced with immunoSEQ multiplex PCR; TCRdb's copy has only in-frame clones and lacks some. The sample contains about 12,000 clones, roughly 93% of which appear only once. The V end lost 4 bases, the J end lost 7 bases, and 9 bases lay between the germline ends. Germline values: CDR1 SGHDT, CDR2 YYEEEE. The CDR3 has 12 amino acids. The sequence derives from a human donor in good health. This chain uses TRBV5-6 with TRBJ2-1, with D tentatively TRBD1 (6 bases). Source material: PBMCs. CDR3 sequence reads: CASSAQGNEQFF. CDR3 in DNA: TGTGCCAGCAGCGCACAGGGAAATGAGCAGTTCTTC.